Sequencing of this T cell receptor beta chain was carried out in a study of T cell responses to AZD1222 COVID-19 vaccine. Study as a whole: Recipients boosted at about 4 weeks or about 12 weeks are pooled. Broader study findings: Seropositive AZD1222 recipients at baseline numbered only 5 to 7.

Data came from immunoSEQ multiplex PCR; TCRdb stores just in-frame clones and leaves some out. The sample records around 92,000 clones, approximately 91% being singletons. The CDR3 runs to 13 residues. The ends lost 6 bases at V and 4 bases at J; junction bases unmatched: 4. On this clone itself: The antigen is unknown.

This receptor was taken from an adult in good health. The source material was peripheral blood, sampled on day 0 of AZD1222 vaccination. The chain recombines TRBV12-3 or TRBV12-4 with TRBJ2-7; 9 bases agree with TRBD2. CDR3 loop: CASRNSGGYEQYF. In DNA form, the CDR3 reads TGTGCCAGCAGGAACAGCGGGGGGTACGAGCAGTACTTC.